This TCR beta chain stems from a study of T cell clones after liver transplantation (dated by TCRdb to about 2019). Concerning the study at large: The samples were obtained from ITN030ST, a randomized trial that attempted immunosuppression withdrawal within 2 years after liver transplantation. Of the eight recipients, a few were HCV-positive, while the remaining recipients had been transplanted for non-autoimmune, non-viral indications. No induction therapy was given to the subjects, and standard immunosuppression was administered until randomization at 12-24 months post-transplant. Blood samples were taken pre-transplant, pre-randomization before withdrawal, and post-randomization after full withdrawal or failed withdrawal. Donor-reactive T cell clones were identified by TCRbeta sequencing following a pre-transplant mixed lymphocyte reaction and were subsequently tracked in post-transplant blood. The studied cohort comprised 8 liver transplant recipients, 3 classified as tolerant and 5 as non-tolerant. As an antigen-independent comparator for the donor-reactive sequences, third party-reactive TCRbeta sequences from pre-transplant MLRs were identified as well. Tolerance was defined as complete immunosuppression withdrawal for at least one year with no rise in liver enzymes beyond twice the upper limit of normal. Study-wide conclusions, independent of this receptor: Once repertoire turnover was taken into account, donor-reactive detection showed a significant reduction for CD4 in 7 of 8 subjects and for CD8 in 8 of 8. Low numbers of available donor cells limited the measurable donor-reactive repertoire in two subjects. Donor-reactive sequences declined more than third party-reactive ones, suggesting partial antigen-specific deletion unrelated to withdrawal success. Because allograft tissue specimens were not available, migration of donor-reactive T cells into the graft, rather than deletion, may have occurred. A significant post-transplant decrease in circulating donor-reactive CD4 TCRbeta sequences was observed in most of the 8 subjects, irrespective of tolerance or HCV status. Conclusions were preliminary, limited by small, heterogeneous patient numbers and non-standardized post-transplant time points.

High-throughput TCRbeta CDR3 sequencing of frozen genomic DNA was performed by immunoSEQ, with PCR amplification, mapping, bias correction and internal controls included. The paper's processing steps were these. Only productive rearrangements were retained, with each unique TCRbeta sequence defined by its CDR3 nucleotide sequence together with its V and J gene. Donor-reactive sequences required at least 5-fold expansion in CFSE-low cells versus unstimulated pre-transplant cells and at least 0.01% frequency. Minimum frequency thresholds were set for each subject on the basis of the unstimulated sample with the lowest template count, so that a detection power of at least 90% was ensured. Jensen-Shannon divergence between the top 1000 TCRbeta sequences post-transplant and pre-transplant was used to measure repertoire turnover. Changes in detection of donor-reactive sequences were assessed with two-sided Fisher's exact tests. TCRdb re-hosts the immuneACCESS table, in-frame sequences only. Its copies lack some clones; in the studies checked, an unresolved V gene accounts for under half of them, and the cause for the rest is not known. From that table come the V and J calls and clone size; the DNA was used to work out D and trimming. Present in this sample are about 60,000 clones, about 64% of which were seen just once. Approximately 15% of the sample is in the top ten clones.

Taken with the paper, the label for time point translates to: pre-transplant. Thawed unstimulated PBMCs were stained for CD3, CD4 and CD8 and FACS-sorted into CD3+CD4+ and CD3+CD8+ populations. Each of the 8 studied subjects was randomized to immunosuppression withdrawal. The Qiagen DNeasy Blood and Tissue Kit was used for isolation of genomic DNA. Notes on this clone: The antigen it recognizes is unknown. Per-nucleotide qualities are absent, and no much larger clonotype sits a single base away.

CDR1 and CDR2 are read off the germline V gene as LGHNA and YNFKEQ. Trimming leaves V shorter by 2 bases and J shorter by 2 bases, with the junction holding 6 bases beyond the gene matches. Including the terminal cysteine and phenylalanine, the CDR3 comprises 16 residues. The CDR3 DNA has 48 bases and is translated from base 1. The sequence links TRBV4-2 to TRBJ2-3, with TRBD1 matching 8 junction bases. The TCR comes from a human donor who received a liver transplant. Material: CD4+ T cells from blood, obtained before liver transplant. Read as DNA, the sequence is TGTGCCAGCAGCCAATCCGACAGGGGTTTCACAGATACGCAGTATTTT. The translation is CASSQSDRGFTDTQYF.